This TCR beta chain was captured in a study of human T cells and chemical hapten exposure. Time point here: patch test 1, 2 weeks after DPC sensitization. The treatment is: therapeutic diphenylcyclopropenone sensitization with weekly scalp DPC. V dropped 6 bases and J dropped 6; count of bases not matched to a gene: 8. Germline-derived CDR1 and CDR2 are SQVTM and ANQGSEA. This CDR3 is 12 amino acids long. The library attached unique molecular identifiers to individual cDNA molecules. TCRdb re-derived calls from the RACE reads in MiXCR, one entry per CDR3 protein. The sample includes about 57,000 distinct CDR3 sequences, 9.3% seen only once; the top ten take less than 15%. This clonotype was recorded a few times. Its specificity is not known. General study results and limits: Every donor had alopecia, and their immune response may therefore differ from healthy people's.

The sequence came from a woman aged 40 to 55 with alopecia areata. Some clones in this sample may be carry-over from other donors' samples. Here the sequenced sample was whole blood, taken in connection with sensitization to the hapten diphenylcyclopropenone (DPC). The chain recombines TRBV29-1 with TRBJ2-7; 7 positions agree with TRBD1. CDR3 bases: TGCAGCGTAATTGACAGGGATAGCGAGCAGTACTTC. This translates into CSVIDRDSEQYF.